The 14 T cell receptor beta chains below all came from one sample that was sequenced in a study of OX40 agonist ivuxolimab in advanced cancers. Sequenced by immunoSEQ multiplex PCR; TCRdb stores in-frame clones only, minus some. This sample has 70,000 to 95,000 clones; around 80% occur once, and the top ten carry 6.6%. The sequencing used CD4+ or CD8+ T cells sorted from blood, collected in a trial of the OX40 agonist ivuxolimab. These receptors all come from an adult with an advanced solid tumor such as melanoma, head and neck, liver or kidney cancer.

The V and J genes are TRBV5-6 and TRBJ2-6, with no clear D. Deletions cut 0 bases from V and 4 bases from J, with 5 bases between. The germline V gene encodes CDR1 SGHDT and CDR2 YYEEEE. This CDR3 region has 14 residues. CDR3 DNA sequence: TGTGCCAGCAGCTTGGTCTTCGGGGCCAACGTCCTGACTTTC. Its protein is CASSLVFGANVLTF.

V and J are TRBV25-1 and TRBJ2-6; unclear D gene. Deletions cut 1 base from V and 4 bases from J, with 11 bases between. CDR1 is MGHDK and CDR2 is SYGVNS in the germline V gene. The CDR3 consists of 16 residues. The CDR3 bases are TGTGCCAGCAGTGAATTTGTGGTTTACGGGGCCAACGTCCTGACTTTC. This encodes CASSEFVVYGANVLTF. Drawing the rest from reference TRBV25-1 and TRBJ2-6, the complete variable domain is EADIYQTPRYLVIGTGKKITLECSQTMGHDKMYWYQQDPGMELHLIHYSYGVNSTEKGDLSSESTVSRIRTEHFPLTLESARPSHTSQYLCASSEFVVYGANVLTFGAGSRLTVL.

The J gene is TRBJ2-2, the V gene TRBV7-2; D call uncertain. The V gene lost 3 bases and the J gene lost 6 bases, with 8 bases spanning the gap. The length of the CDR3 is 13 residues. CDR1 is SGHTA, CDR2 FQGNSA, per germline. The CDR3 DNA reads as TGTGCCAGCAGCTTGATATTCCCCGGGGAGCTGTTTTTT. Its translation is CASSLIFPGELFF.

V gene TRBV7-9 combines with J gene TRBJ2-5; the match to TRBD1 covers 7 bases. This CDR3 comprises 15 residues. The V segment lost 0 bases and the J segment 3 bases; nucleotides outside the gene matches: 4. Germline assignment: CDR1 SEHNR and CDR2 FQNEAQ (reference sequence). CDR3 sequence: CASSLAGQGEETQYF. The CDR3 coding sequence is TGTGCCAGCAGCTTAGCTGGTCAGGGGGAAGAGACCCAGTACTTC.

The J gene is TRBJ2-3, the V gene TRBV6-5; unclear D gene. This CDR3 contains 16 residues. V lost 4 bases and J 5 bases, leaving 19 bases between the germline ends. In germline, CDR1 is MNHEY, CDR2 SVGAGI. This CDR3 is CASSFTFRPLQDTQYF. CDR3 bases: TGTGCCAGCAGTTTCACTTTTCGACCTTTGCAAGATACGCAGTATTTT.

J is TRBJ2-1 and V is TRBV29-1, with a tentative D call TRBD2 (5 bases). The CDR3 is 12 amino acids. The V end was cut by 7 bases, the J end by 6 bases, with 13 bases between. CDR1 and CDR2 from the germline V gene are SQVTM and ANQGSEA. The CDR3 is CSEVGSLNEQFF. The CDR3 DNA reads as TGCAGCGAAGTGGGGAGCCTCAATGAGCAGTTCTTC.

The chain carries TRBV10-1 and TRBJ2-4, with 15 bases matching TRBD2. The V segment lost 9 bases and the J segment 2 bases; nucleotides outside the gene matches: 11. The CDR3 loop spans 18 amino acids. CDR1 is WNHNN, CDR2 SYGVQD, per germline (reference sequence). Here the CDR3 DNA reads TGCGCCAGAAGAGGACTAGCGGGAGGGCCAGTATCCAAAAACATTCAGTACTTC. Residues: CARRGLAGGPVSKNIQYF.

This clone was seen a few times. This chain joins TRBV18 and TRBJ1-6, with D possibly matching TRBD1 (5 bases). V was clipped by 6 bases and J by 14 bases, with 20 bases between them. Germline V gene data show CDR1 as KGHSH and CDR2 as LQKENI. This CDR3 spans 14 amino acids. CDR3 residues: CASSSGTAWLALHF. CDR3 sequence (DNA): TGTGCCAGCTCCTCCGGGACGGCCTGGTTGGCCCTCCACTTT.

The rearrangement joins TRBV10-2 to TRBJ1-5; D is undetermined. CDR1 is WSHSY and CDR2 is SAAADI in the germline V gene. The CDR3 contains 17 residues. The V end lost 1 base, the J end lost 2 bases, and 15 bases lay between the germline ends. CDR3: CASSEYFGVTGNQPQHF. Written as DNA, the CDR3 is TGCGCCAGCAGTGAGTATTTCGGGGTGACCGGCAATCAGCCCCAGCATTTT.

The chain has TRBV28 and TRBJ2-3; perhaps TRBD2 as D (5 bases). CDR3 length equals 14 residues. Per germline, CDR1 MDHEN and CDR2 SYDVKM. The V and J ends lost 9 bases and 0 bases respectively, with 13 bases between them. In DNA form, the CDR3 reads TGTGCCAGTGAGGGCGGAACTAGCACAGATACGCAGTATTTT. It is translated as CASEGGTSTDTQYF.

This clone has more than one count but fewer than ten. This rearrangement joins TRBV23-1 to TRBJ1-3; D not certain. TRBV23-1 is noted as an ORF with a role that remains uncertain. This CDR3 contains 14 residues. V was shortened by 7 bases and J by 1 base, with 11 bases between the two germline ends. CDR3: CASIPEGSGNTIYF. CDR3 in DNA: TGCGCCAGCATCCCGGAGGGATCTGGAAACACCATATATTTT.

The V call is TRBV28, the J call TRBJ1-5; D ambiguous. Trimming took 5 bases from V and 5 from J, leaving 10 bases between them. Germline-derived CDR1 and CDR2 are MDHEN and SYDVKM. The CDR3 extends over 13 amino acids. The CDR3 nucleotides are TGTGCCAGCAGTCGACCCATAGATCAGCCCCAGCATTTT. This translates into CASSRPIDQPQHF.

This chain joins TRBV2 and TRBJ2-3, with D maybe TRBD1 (5 bases). The germline V gene has CDR1 SNHLY and CDR2 FYNNEI. V was clipped by 4 bases and J by 2 bases, with 16 bases between them. This CDR3 contains 16 residues. The CDR3 DNA reads as TGTGCCAGCAGTGTTTTCGACAGAAGATCCACAGATACGCAGTATTTT. It yields the protein CASSVFDRRSTDTQYF. The full variable domain, rest sourced from reference TRBV2 and TRBJ2-3, is EPEVTQTPSHQVTQMGQEVILRCVPISNHLYFYWYRQILGQKVEFLVSFYNNEISEKSEIFDDQFSVERPDGSNFTLKIRSTKLEDSAMYFCASSVFDRRSTDTQYFGPGTRLTVL.

This chain joins TRBV15 and TRBJ2-2; perhaps TRBD1 as D (5 bases). The CDR3 loop spans 16 amino acids. Per the germline V gene, CDR1 is LNHNV and CDR2 is YYDKDF (reference sequence). With 3 bases removed from V and 4 bases from J, the gap between germline ends came to 15 bases. The CDR3 nucleotides are TGTGCCACCAGCAGCACAGGTTCTTGGGGCACCGGGGAGCTGTTTTTT. Its translation is CATSSTGSWGTGELFF.